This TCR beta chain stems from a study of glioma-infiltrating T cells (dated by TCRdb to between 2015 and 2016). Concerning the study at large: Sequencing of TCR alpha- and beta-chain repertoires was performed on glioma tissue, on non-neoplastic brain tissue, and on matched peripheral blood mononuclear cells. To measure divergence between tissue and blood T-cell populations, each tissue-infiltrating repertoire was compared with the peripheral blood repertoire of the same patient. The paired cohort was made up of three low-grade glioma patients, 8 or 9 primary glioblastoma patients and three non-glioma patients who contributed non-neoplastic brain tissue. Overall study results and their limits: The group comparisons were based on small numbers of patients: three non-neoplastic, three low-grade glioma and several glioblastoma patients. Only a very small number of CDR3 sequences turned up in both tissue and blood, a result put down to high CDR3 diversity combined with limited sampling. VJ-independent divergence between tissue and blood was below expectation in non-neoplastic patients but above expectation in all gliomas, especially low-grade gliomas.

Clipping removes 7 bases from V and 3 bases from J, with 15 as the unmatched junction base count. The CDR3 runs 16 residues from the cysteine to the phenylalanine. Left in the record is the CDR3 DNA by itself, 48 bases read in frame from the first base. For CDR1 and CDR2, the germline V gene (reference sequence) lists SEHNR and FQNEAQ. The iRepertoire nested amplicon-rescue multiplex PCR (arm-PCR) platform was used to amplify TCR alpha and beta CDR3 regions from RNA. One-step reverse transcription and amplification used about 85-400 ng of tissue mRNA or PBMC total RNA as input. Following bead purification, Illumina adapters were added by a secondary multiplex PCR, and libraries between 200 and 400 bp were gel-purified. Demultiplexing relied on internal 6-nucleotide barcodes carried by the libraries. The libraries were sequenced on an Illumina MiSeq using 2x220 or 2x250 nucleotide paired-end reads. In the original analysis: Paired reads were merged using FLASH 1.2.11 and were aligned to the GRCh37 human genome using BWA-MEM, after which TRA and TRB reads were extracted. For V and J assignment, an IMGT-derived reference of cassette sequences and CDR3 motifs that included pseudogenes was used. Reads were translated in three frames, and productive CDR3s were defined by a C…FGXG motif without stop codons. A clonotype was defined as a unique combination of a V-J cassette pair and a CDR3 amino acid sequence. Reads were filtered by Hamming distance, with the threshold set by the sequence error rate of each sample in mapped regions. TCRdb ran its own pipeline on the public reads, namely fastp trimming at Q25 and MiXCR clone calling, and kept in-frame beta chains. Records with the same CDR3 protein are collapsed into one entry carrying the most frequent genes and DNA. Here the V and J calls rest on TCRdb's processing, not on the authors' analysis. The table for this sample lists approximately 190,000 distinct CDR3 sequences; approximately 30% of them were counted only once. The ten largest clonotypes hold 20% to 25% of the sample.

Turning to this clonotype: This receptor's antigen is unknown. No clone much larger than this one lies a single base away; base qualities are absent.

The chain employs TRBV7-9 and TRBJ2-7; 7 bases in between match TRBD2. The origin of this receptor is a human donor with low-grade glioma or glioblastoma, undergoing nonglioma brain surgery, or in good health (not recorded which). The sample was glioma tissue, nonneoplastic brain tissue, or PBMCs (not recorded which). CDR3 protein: CASTLGVAGVNYEQYF. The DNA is TGTGCCAGCACCCTCGGGGTGGCGGGAGTAAACTACGAGCAGTACTTC.